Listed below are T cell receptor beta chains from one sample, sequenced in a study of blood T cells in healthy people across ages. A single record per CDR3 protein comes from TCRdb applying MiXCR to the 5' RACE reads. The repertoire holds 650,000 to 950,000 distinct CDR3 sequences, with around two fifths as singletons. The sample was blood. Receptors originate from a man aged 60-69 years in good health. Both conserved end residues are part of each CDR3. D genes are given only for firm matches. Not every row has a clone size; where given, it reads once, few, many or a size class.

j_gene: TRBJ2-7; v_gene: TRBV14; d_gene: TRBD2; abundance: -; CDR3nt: TGTGCCAGCAGCCATGGGGGACTAGCGGGGGGGAACGAGCAGTACTTC; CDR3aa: CASSHGGLAGGNEQYF
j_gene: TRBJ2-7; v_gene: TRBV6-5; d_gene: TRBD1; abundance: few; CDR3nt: TGTGCCAGCAATCCACAGGGGACCGGGTCCGAGCAGTACTTC; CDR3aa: CASNPQGTGSEQYF
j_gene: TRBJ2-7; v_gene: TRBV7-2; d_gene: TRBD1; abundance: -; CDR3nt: TGTGCCAGCAGCGACCAGGGGGCTGGCGAGCAGTACTTC; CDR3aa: CASSDQGAGEQYF
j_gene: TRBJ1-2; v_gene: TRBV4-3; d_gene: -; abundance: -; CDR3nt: TGCGCCAGCAGCCAAGCTCGCCAGGGAGGCTATGGCTACACCTTC; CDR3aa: CASSQARQGGYGYTF
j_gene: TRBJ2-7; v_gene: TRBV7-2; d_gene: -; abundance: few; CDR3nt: TGTGCCAGCAGCTTAAGGGGTCAGGGCCCGAATTACGAGCAGTACTTC; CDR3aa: CASSLRGQGPNYEQYF
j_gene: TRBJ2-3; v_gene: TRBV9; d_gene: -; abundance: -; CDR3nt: TGTGCCAGCAGCGATGACTTTTCCATTGGAGATACGCAGTATTTT; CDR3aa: CASSDDFSIGDTQYF
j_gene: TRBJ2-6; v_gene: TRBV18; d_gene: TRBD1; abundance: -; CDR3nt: TGTGCCAGCTCCCGAGGACAGGCTGGGGCCAACGTCCTGACTTTC; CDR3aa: CASSRGQAGANVLTF
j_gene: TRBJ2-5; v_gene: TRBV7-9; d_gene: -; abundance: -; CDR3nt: TGTGCCTGCAGACGGGGGTCCCAAGAGACCCAGTACTTC; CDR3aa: CACRRGSQETQYF
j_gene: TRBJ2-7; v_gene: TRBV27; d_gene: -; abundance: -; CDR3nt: TGTGCCAGCAGGAGGGGCAGGGAGTACGAGCAGTACTTC; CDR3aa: CASRRGREYEQYF
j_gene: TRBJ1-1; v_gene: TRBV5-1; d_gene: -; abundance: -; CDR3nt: TGCGCCAGCAGCACATCCGGGATAAAGAACACTGAAGCTTTCTTT; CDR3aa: CASSTSGIKNTEAFF
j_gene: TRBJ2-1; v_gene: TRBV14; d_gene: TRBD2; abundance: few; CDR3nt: TGTGCCAGCAGCCAAGGGCTCCTAGCGGGGGGATTGGATGAGCAGTTCTTC; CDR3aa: CASSQGLLAGGLDEQFF
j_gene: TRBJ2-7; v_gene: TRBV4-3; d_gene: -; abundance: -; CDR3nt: TGCGCCAGCAGCCAAGGTTTTTTAGGGTTCTACGAGCAGTACTTC; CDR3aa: CASSQGFLGFYEQYF
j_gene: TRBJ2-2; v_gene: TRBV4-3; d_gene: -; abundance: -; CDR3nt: TGCGCCAGCAGCCGACACAGAGGCACCGGGGAGCTGTTTTTT; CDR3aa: CASSRHRGTGELFF
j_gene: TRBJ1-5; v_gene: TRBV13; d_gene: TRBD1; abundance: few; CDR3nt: TGTGCCAGCAGCTTCGGGCAGGGGGGCAATCAGCCCCAGCATTTT; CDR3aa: CASSFGQGGNQPQHF
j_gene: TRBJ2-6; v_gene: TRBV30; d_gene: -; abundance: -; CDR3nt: TGTGCCTGGGAGAACTCTGGGGCCAACGTCCTGACTTTC; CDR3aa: CAWENSGANVLTF
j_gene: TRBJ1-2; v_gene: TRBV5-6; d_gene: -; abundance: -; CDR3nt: TGTGCCAGCACCGGGGTGACAGCCAACTATGGCTACACCTTC; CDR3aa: CASTGVTANYGYTF
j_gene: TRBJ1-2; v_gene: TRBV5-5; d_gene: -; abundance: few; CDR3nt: TGTGCCAGCAGCACGGACGTAAACTATGGCTACACCTTC; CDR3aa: CASSTDVNYGYTF
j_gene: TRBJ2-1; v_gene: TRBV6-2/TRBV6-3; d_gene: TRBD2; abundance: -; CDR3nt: TGTGCCAGCAGTTACCCTATCGATACGGGAGGACTGCAGTTCTTC; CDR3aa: CASSYPIDTGGLQFF
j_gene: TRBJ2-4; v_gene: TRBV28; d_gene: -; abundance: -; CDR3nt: TGTGCCAGCAGTTTGTCGGTAGACGCGGCCAAAAACATTCAGTACTTC; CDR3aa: CASSLSVDAAKNIQYF
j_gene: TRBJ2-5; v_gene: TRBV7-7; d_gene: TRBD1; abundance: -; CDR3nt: TGTGCCAGCAGCTCGGGACAGACGCGCCAAGAGACCCAGTACTTC; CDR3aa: CASSSGQTRQETQYF
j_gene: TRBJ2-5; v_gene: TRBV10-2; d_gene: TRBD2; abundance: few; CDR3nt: TGCGCCAGCAGCCCCCTAGCGGGGTGGCAAGAGACCCAGTACTTC; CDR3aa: CASSPLAGWQETQYF
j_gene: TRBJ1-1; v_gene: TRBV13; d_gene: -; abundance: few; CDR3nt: TGTGCCAGCAGCTCAACCACAGGTTTGACTACTGAAGCTTTCTTT; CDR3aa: CASSSTTGLTTEAFF
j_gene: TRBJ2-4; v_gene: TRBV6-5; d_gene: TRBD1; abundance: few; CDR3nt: TGTGCCAGCAGTTCTCAGGGGGCCCTACAAGCCAAAAACATTCAGTACTTC; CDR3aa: CASSSQGALQAKNIQYF
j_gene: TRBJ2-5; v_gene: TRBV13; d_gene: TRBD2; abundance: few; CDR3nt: TGTGCCAGCAGCGCCAGGACTAGCGGAGAAAGGGGGACCCAGTACTTC; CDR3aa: CASSARTSGERGTQYF
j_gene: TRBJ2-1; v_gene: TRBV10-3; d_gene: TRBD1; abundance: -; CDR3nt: TGTGCCATCAGTGAGGCGAGGGACAGGGGCAATGAGCAGTTCTTC; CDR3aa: CAISEARDRGNEQFF
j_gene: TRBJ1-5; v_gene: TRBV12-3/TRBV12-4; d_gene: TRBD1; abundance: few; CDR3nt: TGTGCCAGCAGCCGCGCACAGGGGAATCAGCCCCAGCATTTT; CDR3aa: CASSRAQGNQPQHF
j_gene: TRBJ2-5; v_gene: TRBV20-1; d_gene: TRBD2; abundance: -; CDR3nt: TGCAGTGCCGGGGCAACTAGCGAGGCGGAGACCCAGTACTTC; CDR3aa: CSAGATSEAETQYF
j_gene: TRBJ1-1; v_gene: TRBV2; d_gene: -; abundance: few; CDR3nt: TGTGCCAGCAGTGATGGGGGGCGCTTGGGCACTGAAGCTTTCTTT; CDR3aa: CASSDGGRLGTEAFF
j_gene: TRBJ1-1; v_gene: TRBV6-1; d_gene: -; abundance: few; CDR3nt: TGTGCCAGCAGTGACAGTCGAGGGGTATTTGGGAACACTGAAGCTTTCTTT; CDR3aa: CASSDSRGVFGNTEAFF
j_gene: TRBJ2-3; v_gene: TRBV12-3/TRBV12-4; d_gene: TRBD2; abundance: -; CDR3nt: TGTGCCAGCAGTTCCCCCTGGCTAGCGGTGATTAGCACAGATACGCAGTATTTT; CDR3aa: CASSSPWLAVISTDTQYF